These T cell receptor beta chains were read from a single sample in a study of OX40 agonist ivuxolimab in advanced cancers. TCRdb keeps only in-frame clones here, not all; method: immunoSEQ multiplex PCR. The sample records about 38,000 clones, 70% to 90% being singletons. Sequencing was performed on CD4+ or CD8+ T cells sorted from blood, taken in a trial of the OX40 agonist ivuxolimab. All receptors come from an adult with an advanced solid tumor such as melanoma, head and neck, liver or kidney cancer. Each CDR3 is given with its conserved first and last residue. Fields, in order: CDR3 length, J gene, V gene, clone size, D gene, CDR3 DNA, CDR3 protein. D genes are given only for firm matches. Clone sizes are given selectively: once, few, many, or a class where the clone is expanded.

length: 13; J: TRBJ1-2; V: TRBV30; size: NA; D: NA; DNA: TGTGCCTGGAGTCTAACTACGACAGGCGGCTACACCTTC; CDR3: CAWSLTTTGGYTF
length: 15; J: TRBJ2-7; V: TRBV19; size: NA; D: NA; DNA: TGTGCCAGTAGTCCCAGTTCTTTGGGGGCCTACGAGCAGTACTTC; CDR3: CASSPSSLGAYEQYF
length: 15; J: TRBJ2-1; V: TRBV5-4; size: NA; D: TRBD1; DNA: TGTGCCAGCAGCTTGTGGACAGGGAATGGCAATGAGCAGTTCTTC; CDR3: CASSLWTGNGNEQFF
length: 14; J: TRBJ2-5; V: TRBV2; size: NA; D: NA; DNA: TGTGCCAGCAGTGAAATTGGGGGACCAGAGACCCAGTACTTC; CDR3: CASSEIGGPETQYF
length: 14; J: TRBJ1-5; V: TRBV6-6; size: NA; D: NA; DNA: TGTGCCAGCAGCCCGGGACGGTCCAGTCAGCCCCAGCATTTT; CDR3: CASSPGRSSQPQHF
length: 15; J: TRBJ2-7; V: TRBV7-2; size: NA; D: TRBD2; DNA: TGTGCCAGCAGCCCCCGGGAGGGCCCCGCCTACGAGCAGTACTTC; CDR3: CASSPREGPAYEQYF
length: 17; J: TRBJ2-3; V: TRBV5-1; size: NA; D: NA; DNA: TGCGCCAGCAGCCCTTTGCCCGGGGCGGGGAATTCAGATACGCAGTATTTT; CDR3: CASSPLPGAGNSDTQYF
length: 14; J: TRBJ1-1; V: TRBV7-9; size: once; D: TRBD1; DNA: TGTGCCAGCAGTTCCCTAGACAGGGACACTGAAGCTTTCTTT; CDR3: CASSSLDRDTEAFF
length: 13; J: TRBJ2-1; V: TRBV13; size: medium-sized; D: NA; DNA: TGTGCCAGCAGCTTCGGCCACAACAATGAGCAGTTCTTC; CDR3: CASSFGHNNEQFF
length: 15; J: TRBJ1-2; V: TRBV6-5; size: many; D: NA; DNA: TGTGCCAGCAGTTACTTCGGGGGAGGCTTGGAAGGCTACACCTTC; CDR3: CASSYFGGGLEGYTF
length: 12; J: TRBJ1-6; V: TRBV6-5; size: NA; D: TRBD1; DNA: TGTGCCAGCAGGACAGGGAGTTCACCCCTCCACTTT; CDR3: CASRTGSSPLHF
length: 14; J: TRBJ2-1; V: TRBV11-3; size: few; D: TRBD2; DNA: TGTGCCAGCAGCTTAGCGGGGGGTTACAATGAGCAGTTCTTC; CDR3: CASSLAGGYNEQFF
length: 12; J: TRBJ2-7; V: TRBV7-2; size: NA; D: NA; DNA: TGTGCCAGCAGCCTGACAGGCTACGAGCAGTACTTC; CDR3: CASSLTGYEQYF
length: 13; J: TRBJ1-1; V: TRBV29-1; size: NA; D: TRBD1; DNA: TGCAGCGTTGACTCCGACAGGGGACCTGAAGCTTTCTTT; CDR3: CSVDSDRGPEAFF
length: 14; J: TRBJ1-2; V: TRBV19; size: NA; D: TRBD1; DNA: TGTGCCAGTAGTATCTCCGGGACAGACTATGGCTACACCTTC; CDR3: CASSISGTDYGYTF
length: 13; J: TRBJ2-5; V: TRBV28; size: NA; D: NA; DNA: TGTGCCAGCAGTTACGCGGGCGAAGAGACCCAGTACTTC; CDR3: CASSYAGEETQYF
length: 11; J: TRBJ2-7; V: TRBV27; size: NA; D: NA; DNA: TGTGCCAGCACCAGGGGAGGCGAGCAGTACTTC; CDR3: CASTRGGEQYF
length: 15; J: TRBJ2-6; V: TRBV29-1; size: once; D: NA; DNA: TGCAGCGTTTACACTTCCGGGAGTGGGGCCAACGTCCTGACTTTC; CDR3: CSVYTSGSGANVLTF
length: 15; J: TRBJ2-3; V: TRBV6-5; size: NA; D: NA; DNA: TGTGCCAGCAGTTACACAGGGAGGAGGACAGATACGCAGTATTTT; CDR3: CASSYTGRRTDTQYF
length: 16; J: TRBJ1-5; V: TRBV11-2; size: NA; D: NA; DNA: TGTGCCAGCAGCTTAGTGGGGGGTGATCCCAATCAGCCCCAGCATTTT; CDR3: CASSLVGGDPNQPQHF
length: 16; J: TRBJ2-2; V: TRBV2; size: NA; D: TRBD2; DNA: TGTGCCAGCAGTGACCGCGGGGGGGCGAACACCGGGGAGCTGTTTTTT; CDR3: CASSDRGGANTGELFF
length: 12; J: TRBJ2-1; V: TRBV5-1; size: NA; D: NA; DNA: TGCGCCAGCAGGGACAGTTACAATGAGCAGTTCTTC; CDR3: CASRDSYNEQFF
length: 14; J: TRBJ2-7; V: TRBV6-1; size: NA; D: TRBD1; DNA: TGTGCCAGCAGTGAAACAGGGGGGACTTACGAGCAGTACTTC; CDR3: CASSETGGTYEQYF
length: 12; J: TRBJ2-5; V: TRBV19; size: NA; D: TRBD2; DNA: TGTGCCAGTAGAGGACTAGGAGAGACCCAGTACTTC; CDR3: CASRGLGETQYF
length: 17; J: TRBJ2-5; V: TRBV27; size: NA; D: TRBD2; DNA: TGTGCCAGCAGTTTATTGGCGGGGGGAGGGGGTACGGAGACCCAGTACTTC; CDR3: CASSLLAGGGGTETQYF
length: 13; J: TRBJ2-1; V: TRBV5-1; size: once; D: TRBD2; DNA: TGCGCCAGCAGCTTCGGGGGGGACAATGAGCAGTTCTTC; CDR3: CASSFGGDNEQFF
length: 15; J: TRBJ2-7; V: TRBV5-1; size: NA; D: TRBD1; DNA: TGCGCCAGCAGCCCGGGACAGGGGTTAAACTACGAGCAGTACTTC; CDR3: CASSPGQGLNYEQYF
length: 14; J: TRBJ2-3; V: TRBV5-1; size: NA; D: NA; DNA: TGCGCCAGCAGCGTTCCATCGAACACAGATACGCAGTATTTT; CDR3: CASSVPSNTDTQYF
length: 15; J: TRBJ2-5; V: TRBV9; size: NA; D: TRBD1; DNA: TGTGCCAGCAGCGGTGGGACAGGGGGCTCGAAGACCCAGTACTTC; CDR3: CASSGGTGGSKTQYF
length: 13; J: TRBJ2-5; V: TRBV9; size: NA; D: NA; DNA: TGTGCCAGCAGCGACGGGGGACAAGAGACCCAGTACTTC; CDR3: CASSDGGQETQYF
length: 13; J: TRBJ1-5; V: TRBV30; size: few; D: NA; DNA: TGTGCCTGGAGTGCCTCGGGGAGCCGGCCCCAGCATTTT; CDR3: CAWSASGSRPQHF
length: 17; J: TRBJ2-1; V: TRBV7-6; size: NA; D: TRBD2; DNA: TGTGCCAGCAGCTTAGTGGCGGGGGAGACCACCTACAATGAGCAGTTCTTC; CDR3: CASSLVAGETTYNEQFF
length: 12; J: TRBJ2-7; V: TRBV7-2; size: NA; D: NA; DNA: TGTGCCAGCAGCGATACTAGCTACGAGCAGTACTTC; CDR3: CASSDTSYEQYF
length: 16; J: TRBJ2-7; V: TRBV7-9; size: NA; D: TRBD1; DNA: TGTGCCAGCAGCGAGGAGCTGGGACAGACCTCCTACGAGCAGTACTTC; CDR3: CASSEELGQTSYEQYF
length: 13; J: TRBJ1-1; V: TRBV7-2; size: many; D: NA; DNA: TGTGCCAGCAGCTTCGGGTACGGCACTGAAGCTTTCTTT; CDR3: CASSFGYGTEAFF
length: 13; J: TRBJ1-1; V: TRBV28; size: NA; D: NA; DNA: TGTGCCAGCAGTCGGAGGCCGTACACTGAAGCTTTCTTT; CDR3: CASSRRPYTEAFF
length: 12; J: TRBJ2-7; V: TRBV7-9; size: NA; D: NA; DNA: TGTGCCAGCAGCTTACTTGGGAACGAGCAGTACTTC; CDR3: CASSLLGNEQYF
length: 15; J: TRBJ2-1; V: TRBV28; size: NA; D: TRBD1; DNA: TGTGCCAGCAGTTTAGGACAGGGGTCCTACAATGAGCAGTTCTTC; CDR3: CASSLGQGSYNEQFF
length: 11; J: TRBJ2-7; V: TRBV28; size: NA; D: NA; DNA: TGTGCCAGTCGGAACCCCTACGAGCAGTACTTC; CDR3: CASRNPYEQYF
length: 13; J: TRBJ2-7; V: TRBV27; size: NA; D: TRBD2; DNA: TGTGCCAGCAGTAAGGGAGGGCACTACGAGCAGTACTTC; CDR3: CASSKGGHYEQYF
length: 15; J: TRBJ2-3; V: TRBV11-2; size: NA; D: NA; DNA: TGTGCCAGCAGCTTATCCGGTACTGCCACAGATACGCAGTATTTT; CDR3: CASSLSGTATDTQYF
length: 14; J: TRBJ2-7; V: TRBV9; size: NA; D: TRBD1; DNA: TGTGCCAGCAGCCCTGACAGGGGGCATGACGAGCAGTACTTC; CDR3: CASSPDRGHDEQYF
length: 15; J: TRBJ1-6; V: TRBV9; size: NA; D: TRBD1; DNA: TGTGCCAGCAGCGCCGAACAGGGGAATAATTCACCCCTCCACTTT; CDR3: CASSAEQGNNSPLHF
length: 16; J: TRBJ1-1; V: TRBV28; size: NA; D: NA; DNA: TGTGCCAGCAGTTTATCGATATATGGGGTGAACACTGAAGCTTTCTTT; CDR3: CASSLSIYGVNTEAFF
length: 14; J: TRBJ2-1; V: TRBV29-1; size: few; D: TRBD2; DNA: TGCAGCGTTGACAGACTAGCGGGGGTGGATGAGCAGTTCTTC; CDR3: CSVDRLAGVDEQFF
length: 16; J: TRBJ2-1; V: TRBV19; size: NA; D: NA; DNA: TGTGCCAGTAGTATTGGAAGCGGAGGTGTTTTGGATGAGCAGTTCTTC; CDR3: CASSIGSGGVLDEQFF
length: 14; J: TRBJ2-2; V: TRBV7-9; size: NA; D: NA; DNA: TGTGCCAGCAGCTTTAGTACGAACACCGGGGAGCTGTTTTTT; CDR3: CASSFSTNTGELFF
length: 14; J: TRBJ2-7; V: TRBV4-3; size: NA; D: TRBD2; DNA: TGCGCCAGCAGCCAAGAGGGAATAGCGGGGCAGCAGTACTTC; CDR3: CASSQEGIAGQQYF
length: 16; J: TRBJ2-7; V: TRBV21-1; size: NA; D: NA; DNA: TGTGCCAGCAGCACCGGACAGGCCGGGGGCGGTTACGAGCAGTACTTC; CDR3: CASSTGQAGGGYEQYF
length: 15; J: TRBJ1-5; V: TRBV19; size: NA; D: NA; DNA: TGTGCCAGTAGTATAGGGGGCCGGTCCAGTCAGCCCCAGCATTTT; CDR3: CASSIGGRSSQPQHF
length: 12; J: TRBJ2-5; V: TRBV6-5; size: NA; D: NA; DNA: TGTGCCAGCAGTTACTCAGGGGAGACCCAGTACTTC; CDR3: CASSYSGETQYF
length: 16; J: TRBJ2-1; V: TRBV6-1; size: NA; D: NA; DNA: TGTGCCAGCAGTGTTCTGGGTGGGGATGGGTACAATGAGCAGTTCTTC; CDR3: CASSVLGGDGYNEQFF
length: 13; J: TRBJ1-6; V: TRBV21-1; size: few; D: NA; DNA: TGTGCCAGCAGCCCGGCGGATAATTCACCCCTCCACTTT; CDR3: CASSPADNSPLHF
length: 13; J: TRBJ1-5; V: TRBV4-2; size: NA; D: NA; DNA: TGTGCCAGCAGCCAAGATCGAGGGCAGCCCCAGCATTTT; CDR3: CASSQDRGQPQHF
length: 15; J: TRBJ2-3; V: TRBV4-3; size: NA; D: NA; DNA: TGCGCCAGCAGCCCCCTCAGTACTAGCACAGATACGCAGTATTTT; CDR3: CASSPLSTSTDTQYF
length: 15; J: TRBJ2-1; V: TRBV6-5; size: NA; D: TRBD2; DNA: TGTGCCAGCACTCCTAGCGGGGGTGCCTACAATGAGCAGTTCTTC; CDR3: CASTPSGGAYNEQFF
length: 12; J: TRBJ2-1; V: TRBV7-8; size: NA; D: NA; DNA: TGTGCCAGCAGCTTAGTGGACAATGAGCAGTTCTTC; CDR3: CASSLVDNEQFF
length: 13; J: TRBJ1-1; V: TRBV19; size: once; D: NA; DNA: TGTGCCAGTAGTACGGACAGCCCCACTGAAGCTTTCTTT; CDR3: CASSTDSPTEAFF
length: 14; J: TRBJ2-7; V: TRBV5-1; size: NA; D: TRBD1; DNA: TGCGCCAGCACCCTGACAGGGGGTAGCTACGAGCAGTACTTC; CDR3: CASTLTGGSYEQYF
length: 15; J: TRBJ2-7; V: TRBV6-5; size: once; D: NA; DNA: TGTGCCAGCAGTCAATCACTACTTACCCCCTACGAGCAGTACTTC; CDR3: CASSQSLLTPYEQYF